The 27 T cell receptor beta chains presented below share a single source sample, sequenced in a study of blood T cell repertoires in COVID-19. The table came from immunoSEQ multiplex PCR; TCRdb's copy has only in-frame clones and leaves some out. Of roughly 100,000 clones in the sample, about 85% were seen once. Material: peripheral blood. Receptors were obtained from a woman between 45 and 65 years old with COVID-19, enrolled during active disease.

This chain links TRBV5-4 with TRBJ2-2; D is unclear. The CDR3 spans 14 residues. Germline V gene sequence: CDR1 SGHNT, CDR2 YYREEE (reference sequence). Trimming cost V 4 bases and J 1 base, with 8 bases left between them. The CDR3 protein is CASSPPMNTGELFF. As DNA, the CDR3 is TGTGCCAGCAGCCCGCCTATGAACACCGGGGAGCTGTTTTTT.

The genes are TRBV4-1 and TRBJ2-7, with TRBD1 as a possible D gene (5 bases). Between the trimmed V and J ends, which lost 4 bases and 2 bases, there was a span of 21 bases. This CDR3 has 17 amino acids. Germline loops: CDR1 MGHRA, CDR2 YSYEKL. The CDR3 DNA follows: TGCGCCAGCAGCCTCTATTCCGGCAGGGAATCCCCCTACGAGCAGTACTTC. The encoded protein is CASSLYSGRESPYEQYF.

The J gene is TRBJ2-2, the V gene TRBV19; D is unresolved. The CDR3 is made up of 14 amino acids. V was clipped by 3 bases and J by 6 bases, with 11 bases between them. Germline V CDR1 and CDR2: LNHDA, SQIVND (reference sequence). CDR3 region: CASSISRIAGELFF. In DNA form, the CDR3 reads TGTGCCAGTAGTATTTCTAGGATCGCCGGGGAGCTGTTTTTT.

The gene calls are TRBV10-2 and TRBJ1-2; D unclear. V was shortened by 7 bases and J by 8 bases, with 17 bases between the two germline ends. Germline V gene data show CDR1 as WSHSY and CDR2 as SAAADI. The CDR3 is 13 amino acids. In DNA, the CDR3 is TGCGCCAGCACCGCCCGAGGATCGGGGGGCTACACCTTC. Amino acids: CASTARGSGGYTF.

The chain links TRBV7-9 to TRBJ1-1, with a weak D call TRBD1 (5 bases). V was cut by 0 bases and J by 5 bases, with 13 bases left in between. The CDR3 is 15 residues long. Per the germline V gene, CDR1 is SEHNR and CDR2 is FQNEAQ (reference sequence). CDR3 DNA: TGTGCCAGCAGCTTAGCGTTAGGGGCCCAAACTGAAGCTTTCTTT. Its translation: CASSLALGAQTEAFF.

The chain joins TRBV30 to TRBJ1-1; D call uncertain. This CDR3 contains 13 residues. With 0 bases removed from V and 11 bases from J, the gap between germline ends came to 16 bases. CDR1 is GTSNPN, CDR2 SVGIG, per germline (reference sequence). The CDR3 loop reads CAWSVGNGKRAFF. The CDR3 region has the DNA TGTGCCTGGAGTGTGGGGAACGGGAAGAGGGCTTTCTTT.

This chain connects TRBV6-4 to TRBJ1-2, with 7 bases aligning to TRBD1. Trimming took 4 bases from V and 4 from J; bases not matched to a gene: 6. The CDR3 is 14 amino acids. The germline V gene has CDR1 MRHNA and CDR2 SNTAGT. This chain's CDR3 is CASSAFRGSYGYTF. The CDR3 nucleotides are TGTGCCAGCAGTGCGTTCAGGGGGAGCTATGGCTACACCTTC.

J is TRBJ1-1 and V is TRBV2; possible D gene TRBD1, 5 bases. The CDR3 runs 18 residues. Deletions cut 4 bases from V and 3 bases from J, with 24 bases between. Germline V gene data show CDR1 as SNHLY and CDR2 as FYNNEI. This CDR3 reads CASSVPGGRERRDTEAFF. The CDR3 DNA reads as TGTGCCAGCAGTGTCCCCGGTGGCAGGGAACGGAGAGACACTGAAGCTTTCTTT.

The chain employs TRBV3-1 (or the pseudogene TRBV3-2) and TRBJ2-7; the match to TRBD2 covers 8 bases. Germline trimming cut 4 bases from V and 0 bases from J; bases unmatched to any gene: 8. This CDR3 has 16 amino acids. CDR1 and CDR2 from the germline V gene are LGHDT and YNNKEL (reference sequence). The CDR3 spells CASSPWQRGSSYEQYF. CDR3 nucleotides: TGTGCCAGCAGCCCATGGCAGCGGGGGAGCTCCTACGAGCAGTACTTC.

This clone was seen a handful of times. The genes are TRBV2 and TRBJ2-1; TRBD2 agrees at 10 bases. Germline V gene sequence: CDR1 SNHLY, CDR2 FYNNEI. The CDR3 totals 15 residues. Trimming took 6 bases from V and 6 from J; bases not matched to a gene: 8. CDR3 nucleotides: TGTGCCAGCAGACATAAGGCTAGCGGGGGCAATGAGCAGTTCTTC. It encodes CASRHKASGGNEQFF.

This chain links TRBV2 with TRBJ2-1; 7 positions match TRBD2. Germline CDR1 SNHLY, CDR2 FYNNEI. The CDR3 contains 14 residues. The ends lost 7 bases at V and 8 bases at J; junction bases unmatched: 11. The CDR3 nucleotides are TGTGCCAGCAAATCATCCAGCGGGGTTGATGAGCAGTTCTTC. Its translation is CASKSSSGVDEQFF.

This clone was picked up one time. The V call is TRBV24-1, the J call TRBJ2-7, with D possibly TRBD1 on 7 matching bases. This CDR3 contains 15 residues. Germline V lookup: CDR1 KGHDR, CDR2 SFDVKD. V was clipped by 3 bases and J by 5 bases, with 16 bases between them. As DNA, the CDR3 is TGTGCCACCAGTGATACCCTCAGGGGGGCCCACGAGCAGTACTTC. Its protein is CATSDTLRGAHEQYF.

The V gene is TRBV28, the J gene TRBJ1-6; 8 nucleotides line up with TRBD1. CDR1 MDHEN and CDR2 SYDVKM come from the germline V gene. Trimming cost V 2 bases and J 7 bases; bases outside gene matches: 1. This CDR3 has 14 residues. The CDR3 DNA follows: TGTGCCAGCAGTTTACAGGGGGCCAATTCACCCCTCCACTTT. This encodes CASSLQGANSPLHF.

The rearrangement links TRBV23-1 to TRBJ1-6; the D gene is possibly TRBD1 (6 bases). TRBV23-1 belongs to the ORF category, with a function that is uncertain. This CDR3 is built from 14 residues. The V end lost 7 bases, the J end lost 7 bases, and 14 bases lay between the germline ends. In nucleotides, the CDR3 is TGCGCCAGCATGACAGGCCGCGTGAATTCACCCCTCCACTTT. Protein sequence: CASMTGRVNSPLHF.

V gene TRBV3-1 (or the pseudogene TRBV3-2) combines with J gene TRBJ2-3, with 7 bases fitting TRBD1. The CDR3 loop spans 14 amino acids. CDR1 is LGHDT and CDR2 is YNNKEL in the germline V gene (reference sequence). V dropped 5 bases and J dropped 4; count of bases not matched to a gene: 6. This CDR3 is CASSTQGVSDTQYF. For the CDR3, the DNA is TGTGCCAGCAGCACCCAGGGGGTCTCAGATACGCAGTATTTT.

The rearrangement uses TRBV18 and TRBJ2-2; 9 bases match TRBD1. The junction had 8 bases not matched to a gene; V was cut back by 3 bases and J by 6 bases. The CDR3 totals 16 residues. The V gene's germline CDR1 is KGHSH and CDR2 LQKENI. CDR3 DNA: TGTGCCAGCTCACCGCGGTGGACAGGGGCTGCCGGGGAGCTGTTTTTT. Amino acid sequence: CASSPRWTGAAGELFF.

The chain couples TRBV30 to TRBJ1-3; TRBD1 aligns across 9 bases. The CDR3 length is 13 residues. The trim removed 2 bases at V and 8 bases at J, leaving 4 bases unmatched. Germline assignment: CDR1 GTSNPN and CDR2 SVGIG (reference sequence). CDR3 loop: CAWSNTGGYTIYF. The DNA of the CDR3 is TGTGCCTGGAGTAACACAGGGGGCTACACCATATATTTT.

The CDR3 is CAITGHREETQYF. The CDR3 nucleotides read TGTGCCATCACGGGACACCGGGAAGAGACCCAGTACTTC. The chain carries TRBV10-3 and TRBJ2-5; tentatively, D is TRBD1 (6 bases). The CDR3 covers 13 residues. Trimming removed 7 bases from V and 3 bases from J, with 12 bases in between. From germline, CDR1 is ENHRY and CDR2 SYGVKD.

The rearrangement links TRBV19 to TRBJ2-7; D uncertain. This CDR3 is built from 13 residues. In germline, CDR1 is LNHDA, CDR2 SQIVND (reference sequence). V was trimmed by 0 bases and J by 6 bases, leaving 9 bases between them. The CDR3 coding sequence is TGTGCCAGTAGTATAGATCTAGGTACCGAGCAGTACTTC. This codes for CASSIDLGTEQYF.

CDR3 sequence: CASIEDSSNQPQHF. Written as DNA, the CDR3 is TGTGCCAGCATCGAGGACAGTAGCAATCAGCCCCAGCATTTT. V and J are TRBV6-6 and TRBJ1-5; possible D gene TRBD1, 6 bases. The CDR3 runs to 14 residues. Germline V gives CDR1 MNHNY, CDR2 SVGAGI (reference sequence). Trimming took 7 bases from V and 0 from J, leaving 10 bases between them.

CDR3 sequence: CASSQGSGTLSIQYF. The CDR3 nucleotides are TGCGCCAGCAGCCAAGGGTCTGGCACCTTATCCATTCAGTACTTC. The gene calls are TRBV4-3 and TRBJ2-4; D call uncertain. The V gene's germline CDR1 is LGHNA and CDR2 YSLEER. The CDR3 has 15 amino acids. V was trimmed by 1 base and J by 9 bases, leaving 16 bases between them.

This rearrangement joins TRBV10-1 to TRBJ2-1; TRBD2 matches at 11 bases. The CDR3 has 16 residues. V lost 3 bases to trimming and J lost 9 bases; unmatched junction nucleotides: 10. The germline V gene encodes CDR1 WNHNN and CDR2 SYGVQD (reference sequence). CDR3 DNA sequence: TGCGCCAGCAGTGAAGCAGGCCTAGCGGGGGGAGGTGAGCAGTTCTTC. Translation gives CASSEAGLAGGGEQFF.

The gene calls are TRBV27 and TRBJ2-2; maybe TRBD1 (5 bases). The CDR3 loop spans 15 amino acids. Germline lookup yields CDR1 MNHEY and CDR2 SMNVEV (reference sequence). V was trimmed by 3 bases and J by 5 bases, leaving 13 bases between them. CDR3 in DNA: TGTGCCAGCAGTTTCAGCAGGGCCGGAACCGGGGAGCTGTTTTTT. It specifies CASSFSRAGTGELFF.

The V call is TRBV2, the J call TRBJ1-3, with 9 bases identical to TRBD1. Germline CDR1 and CDR2: SNHLY and FYNNEI. The CDR3 extends over 14 amino acids. The junction had 4 bases not matched to a gene; V was cut back by 6 bases and J by 4 bases. As DNA, the CDR3 is TGTGCCAGCAGGAACAGGGGGCAAGGAAACACCATATATTTT. Encoded protein: CASRNRGQGNTIYF.

V and J are TRBV7-9 and TRBJ1-2; 7 bases are a match to TRBD1. Looked up from germline, CDR1 is SEHNR and CDR2 is FQNEAQ (reference sequence). J gave up 3 bases and V 5 bases, and 6 bases lay outside the gene matches. This CDR3 comprises 14 residues. The CDR3 coding sequence is TGTGCCAGCAGCCCCCGGGACAGAGACTATGGCTACACCTTC. Translated: CASSPRDRDYGYTF.

This clone was counted a few times. V and J are TRBV5-1 and TRBJ2-1; D not resolved. Per germline, CDR1 SGHRS and CDR2 YFSETQ. Trimming left V 0 bases short and J 4 bases short, with 5 bases between. This CDR3 is built from 13 residues. The CDR3 DNA is TGCGCCAGCAGCTTGGGAGAATACAATGAGCAGTTCTTC. It specifies CASSLGEYNEQFF.

The chain joins TRBV6-5 to TRBJ1-4; 10 positions match TRBD1. The CDR3 totals 14 residues. The junction had 3 bases not matched to a gene; V was cut back by 6 bases and J by 5 bases. In germline, CDR1 is MNHEY, CDR2 SVGAGI. This CDR3 reads CASRTDRGNEKLFF. CDR3 DNA: TGTGCCAGCAGGACGGACAGGGGGAATGAAAAACTGTTTTTT.